The clone carrying this TCR beta chain was picked up a small number of times. Repertoires were generated with immunoSEQ multiplex PCR, while TCRdb's copy carries only in-frame clones and drops some. The profile shows about 110,000 clones, about three quarters of them singletons. V was cut by 0 bases and J by 0 bases, with 6 bases left in between. The germline V gene has CDR1 LNHNV and CDR2 YYDKDF (reference sequence). The CDR3 has 16 amino acids. This sample is drawn from a study of blood T cell repertoires in COVID-19. What was sequenced was peripheral blood. The chain has TRBV15 and TRBJ1-6; D uncertain. The sequence came from a woman in her 40s with acute or convalescent COVID-19. CDR3 loop: CATSREYSSYNSPLHF. In nucleotides, the CDR3 is TGTGCCACCAGCAGAGAGTACAGCTCCTATAATTCACCCCTCCACTTT.